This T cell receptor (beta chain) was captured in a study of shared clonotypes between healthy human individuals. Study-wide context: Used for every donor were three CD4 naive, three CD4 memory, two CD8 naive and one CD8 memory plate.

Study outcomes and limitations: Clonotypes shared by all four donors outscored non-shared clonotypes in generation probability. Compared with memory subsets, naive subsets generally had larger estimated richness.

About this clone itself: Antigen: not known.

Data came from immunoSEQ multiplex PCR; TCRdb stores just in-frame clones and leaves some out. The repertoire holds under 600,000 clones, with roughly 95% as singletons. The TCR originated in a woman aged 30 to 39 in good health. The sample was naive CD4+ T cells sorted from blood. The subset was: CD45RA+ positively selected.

The CDR3 spells CASSLRGEEGLANTEAFF. For the CDR3, the DNA is TGTGCCAGCAGCTTAAGGGGGGAAGAAGGGCTTGCGAACACTGAAGCTTTCTTT. The V gene is TRBV7-3, the J gene TRBJ1-1; tentatively, D is TRBD1 (5 bases). CDR1 SGHTA and CDR2 FQGTGA come from the germline V gene. This CDR3 spans 18 amino acids. V was pared by 1 base and J by 1 base, with 19 bases between.